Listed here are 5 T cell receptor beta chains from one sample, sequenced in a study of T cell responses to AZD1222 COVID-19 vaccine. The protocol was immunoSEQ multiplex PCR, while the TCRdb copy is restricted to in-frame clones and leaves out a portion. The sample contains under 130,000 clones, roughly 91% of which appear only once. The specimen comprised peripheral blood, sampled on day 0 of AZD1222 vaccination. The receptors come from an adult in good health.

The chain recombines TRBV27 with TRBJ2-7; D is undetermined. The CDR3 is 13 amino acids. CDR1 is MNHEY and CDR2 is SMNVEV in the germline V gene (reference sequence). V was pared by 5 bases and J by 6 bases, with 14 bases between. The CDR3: CASSGRITGEQYF. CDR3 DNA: TGTGCCAGCAGTGGAAGGATTACCGGCGAGCAGTACTTC.

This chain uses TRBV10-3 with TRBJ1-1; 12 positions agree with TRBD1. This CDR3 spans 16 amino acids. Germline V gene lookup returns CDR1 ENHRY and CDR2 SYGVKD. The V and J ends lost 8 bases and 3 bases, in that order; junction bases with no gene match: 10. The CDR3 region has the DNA TGTGCCATCTTGGGACAGGGGGCGCGGGGAGACACTGAAGCTTTCTTT. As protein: CAILGQGARGDTEAFF.

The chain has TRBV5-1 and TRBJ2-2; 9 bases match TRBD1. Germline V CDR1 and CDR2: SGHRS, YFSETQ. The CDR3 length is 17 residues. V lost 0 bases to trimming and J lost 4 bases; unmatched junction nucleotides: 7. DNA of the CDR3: TGCGCCAGCAGCTTGGAGGGACAGGGACACTTCACCGGGGAGCTGTTTTTT. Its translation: CASSLEGQGHFTGELFF.

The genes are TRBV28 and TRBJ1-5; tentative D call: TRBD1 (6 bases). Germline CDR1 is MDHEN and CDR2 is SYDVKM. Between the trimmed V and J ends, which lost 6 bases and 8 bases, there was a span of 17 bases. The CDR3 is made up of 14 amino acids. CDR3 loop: CASSLARGREPQHF. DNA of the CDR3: TGTGCCAGCAGCCTCGCTCGGGGGCGGGAGCCCCAGCATTTT.

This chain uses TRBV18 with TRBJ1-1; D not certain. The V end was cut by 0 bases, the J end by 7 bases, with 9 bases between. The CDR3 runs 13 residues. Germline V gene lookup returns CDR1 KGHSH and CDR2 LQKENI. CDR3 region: CASSPPNSGEAFF. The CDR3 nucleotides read TGTGCCAGCTCACCACCGAATAGTGGTGAAGCTTTCTTT.